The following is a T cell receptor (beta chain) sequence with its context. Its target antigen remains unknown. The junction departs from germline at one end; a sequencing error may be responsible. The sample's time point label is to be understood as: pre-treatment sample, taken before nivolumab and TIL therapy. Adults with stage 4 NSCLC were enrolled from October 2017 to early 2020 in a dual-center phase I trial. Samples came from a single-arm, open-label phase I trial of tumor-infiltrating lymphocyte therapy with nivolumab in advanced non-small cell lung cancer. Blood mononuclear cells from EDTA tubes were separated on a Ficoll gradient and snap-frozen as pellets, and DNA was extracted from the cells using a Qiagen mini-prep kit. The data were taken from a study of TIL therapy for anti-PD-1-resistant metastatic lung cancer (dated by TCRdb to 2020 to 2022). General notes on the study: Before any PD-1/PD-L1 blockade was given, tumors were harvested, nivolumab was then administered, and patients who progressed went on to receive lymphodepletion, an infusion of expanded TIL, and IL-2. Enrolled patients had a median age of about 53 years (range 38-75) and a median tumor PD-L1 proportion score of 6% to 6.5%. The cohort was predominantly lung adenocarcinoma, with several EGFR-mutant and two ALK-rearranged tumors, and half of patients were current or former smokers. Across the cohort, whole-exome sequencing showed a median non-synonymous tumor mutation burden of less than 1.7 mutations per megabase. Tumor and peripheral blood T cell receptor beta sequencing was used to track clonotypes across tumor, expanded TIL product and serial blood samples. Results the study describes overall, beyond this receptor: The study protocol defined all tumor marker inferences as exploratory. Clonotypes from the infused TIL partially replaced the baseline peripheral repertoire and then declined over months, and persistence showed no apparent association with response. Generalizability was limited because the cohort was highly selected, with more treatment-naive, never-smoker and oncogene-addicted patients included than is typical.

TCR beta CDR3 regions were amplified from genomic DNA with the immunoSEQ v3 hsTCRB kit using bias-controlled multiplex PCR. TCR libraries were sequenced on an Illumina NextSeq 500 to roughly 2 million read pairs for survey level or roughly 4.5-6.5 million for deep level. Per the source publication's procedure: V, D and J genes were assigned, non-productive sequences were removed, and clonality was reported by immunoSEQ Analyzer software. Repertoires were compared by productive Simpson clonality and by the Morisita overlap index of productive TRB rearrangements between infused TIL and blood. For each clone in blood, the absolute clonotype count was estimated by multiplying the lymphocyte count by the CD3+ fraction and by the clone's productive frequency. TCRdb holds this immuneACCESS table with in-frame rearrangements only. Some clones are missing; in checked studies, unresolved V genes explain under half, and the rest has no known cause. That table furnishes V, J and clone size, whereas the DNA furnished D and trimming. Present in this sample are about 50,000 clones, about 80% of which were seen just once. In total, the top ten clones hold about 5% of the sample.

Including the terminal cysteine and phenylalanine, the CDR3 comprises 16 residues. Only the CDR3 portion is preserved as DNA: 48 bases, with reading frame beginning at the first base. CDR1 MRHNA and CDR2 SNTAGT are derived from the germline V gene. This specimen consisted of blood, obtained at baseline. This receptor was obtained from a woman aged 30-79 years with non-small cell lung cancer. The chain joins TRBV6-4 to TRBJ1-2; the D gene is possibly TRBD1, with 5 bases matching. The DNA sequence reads TGTGCCAGCAGTTACTCCTTTGACAGAGGGGCTGATGGCTACACCTTC. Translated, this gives CASSYSFDRGADGYTF.